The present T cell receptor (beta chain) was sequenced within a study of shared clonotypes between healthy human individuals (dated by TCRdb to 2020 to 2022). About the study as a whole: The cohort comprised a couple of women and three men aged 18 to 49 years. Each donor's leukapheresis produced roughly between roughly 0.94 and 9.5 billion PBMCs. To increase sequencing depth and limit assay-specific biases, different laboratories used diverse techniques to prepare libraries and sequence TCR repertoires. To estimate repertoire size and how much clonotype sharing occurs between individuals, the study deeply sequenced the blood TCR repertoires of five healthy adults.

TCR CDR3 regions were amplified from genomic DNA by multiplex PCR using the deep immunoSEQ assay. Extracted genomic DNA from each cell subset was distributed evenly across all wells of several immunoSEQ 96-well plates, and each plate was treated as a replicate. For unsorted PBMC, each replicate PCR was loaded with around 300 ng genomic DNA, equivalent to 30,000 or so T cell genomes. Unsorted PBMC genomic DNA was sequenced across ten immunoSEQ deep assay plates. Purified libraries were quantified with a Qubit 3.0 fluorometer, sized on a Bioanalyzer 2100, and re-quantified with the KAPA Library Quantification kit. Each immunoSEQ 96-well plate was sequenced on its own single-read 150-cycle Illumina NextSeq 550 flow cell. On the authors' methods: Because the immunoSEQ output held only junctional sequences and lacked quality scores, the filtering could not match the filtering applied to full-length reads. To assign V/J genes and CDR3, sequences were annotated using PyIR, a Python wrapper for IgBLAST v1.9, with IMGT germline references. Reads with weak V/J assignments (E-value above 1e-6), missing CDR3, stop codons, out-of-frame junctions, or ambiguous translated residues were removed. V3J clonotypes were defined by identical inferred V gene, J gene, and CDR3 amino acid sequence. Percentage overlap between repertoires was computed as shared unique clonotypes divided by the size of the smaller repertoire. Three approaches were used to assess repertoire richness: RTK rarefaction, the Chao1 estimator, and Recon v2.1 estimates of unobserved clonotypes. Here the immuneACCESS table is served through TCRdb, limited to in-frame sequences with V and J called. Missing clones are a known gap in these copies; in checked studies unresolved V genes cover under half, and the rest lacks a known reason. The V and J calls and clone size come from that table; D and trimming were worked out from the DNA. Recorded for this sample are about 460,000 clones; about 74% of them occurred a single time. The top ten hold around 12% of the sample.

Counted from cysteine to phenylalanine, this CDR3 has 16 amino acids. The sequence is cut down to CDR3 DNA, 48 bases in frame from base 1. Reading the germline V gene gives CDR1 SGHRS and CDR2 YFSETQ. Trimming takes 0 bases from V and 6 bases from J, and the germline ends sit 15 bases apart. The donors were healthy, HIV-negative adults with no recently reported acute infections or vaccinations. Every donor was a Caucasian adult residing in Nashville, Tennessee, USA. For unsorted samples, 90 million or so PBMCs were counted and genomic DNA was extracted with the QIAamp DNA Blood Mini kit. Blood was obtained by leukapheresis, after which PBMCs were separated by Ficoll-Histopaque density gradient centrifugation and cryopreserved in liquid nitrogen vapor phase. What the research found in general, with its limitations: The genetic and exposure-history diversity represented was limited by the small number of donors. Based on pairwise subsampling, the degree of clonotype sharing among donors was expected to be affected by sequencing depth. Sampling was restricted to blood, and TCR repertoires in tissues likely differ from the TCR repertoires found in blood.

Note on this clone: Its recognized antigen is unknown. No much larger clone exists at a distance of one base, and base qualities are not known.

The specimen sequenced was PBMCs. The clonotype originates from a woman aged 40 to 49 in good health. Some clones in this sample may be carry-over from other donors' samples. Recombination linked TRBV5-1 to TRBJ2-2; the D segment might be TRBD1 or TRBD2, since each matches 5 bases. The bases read TGCGCCAGCAGCTTGGCCACTGGGACCCTCTCCGGGGAGCTGTTTTTT. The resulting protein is CASSLATGTLSGELFF.